This TCR beta chain was sequenced in a study of beta chain features in type 1 diabetes. Study-level results: The naive, central memory and Treg TCRB repertoires of patients appeared to be more similar to one another than those of healthy donors.

The V end lost 7 bases, the J end lost 11 bases, and 20 bases lay between the germline ends. This CDR3 comprises 13 residues. Germline V lookup: CDR1 MNHEY, CDR2 SVGAGI. Every bit of the isolated RNA underwent reverse transcription, so sequencing read expressed TCRB transcripts. The protocol was immunoSEQ multiplex PCR, while the TCRdb copy is restricted to in-frame clones and leaves out a portion. The table records around 300,000 clones, approximately 8% of them present only once. This clone was seen more than once but under ten times. Its matching antigen is unknown. Sample: central memory CD4+ T cells from blood. The origin of this receptor is a young woman in good health. The chain joins TRBV6-5 to TRBJ1-1; D is unclear. In DNA form, the CDR3 reads TGTGCCAGCACTCCTCCGGCGGGCCCGGTCGCTTTCTTT. Its translation is CASTPPAGPVAFF.